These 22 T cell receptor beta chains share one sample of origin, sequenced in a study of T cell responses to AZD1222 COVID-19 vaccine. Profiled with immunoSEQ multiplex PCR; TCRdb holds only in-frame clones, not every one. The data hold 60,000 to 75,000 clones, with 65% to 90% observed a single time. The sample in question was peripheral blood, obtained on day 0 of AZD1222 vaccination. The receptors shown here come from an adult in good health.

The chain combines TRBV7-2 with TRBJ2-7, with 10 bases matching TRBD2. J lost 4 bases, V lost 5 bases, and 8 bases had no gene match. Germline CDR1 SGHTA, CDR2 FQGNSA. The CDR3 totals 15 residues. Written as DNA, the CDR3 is TGTGCCAGCAGCCCAGCGGGGGGGGGACGGTACGAGCAGTACTTC. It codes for CASSPAGGGRYEQYF.

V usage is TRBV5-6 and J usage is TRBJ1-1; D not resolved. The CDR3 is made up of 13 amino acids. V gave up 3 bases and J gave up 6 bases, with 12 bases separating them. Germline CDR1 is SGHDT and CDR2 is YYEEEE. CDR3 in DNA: TGTGCCAGCAGCTGGGAGTATGGGCCTGAAGCTTTCTTT. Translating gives CASSWEYGPEAFF. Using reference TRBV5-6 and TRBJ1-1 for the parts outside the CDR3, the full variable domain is DAGVTQSPTHLIKTRGQQVTLRCSPKSGHDTVSWYQQALGQGPQFIFQYYEEEERQRGNFPDRFSGHQFPNYSSELNVNALLLGDSALYLCASSWEYGPEAFFGQGTRLTVV.

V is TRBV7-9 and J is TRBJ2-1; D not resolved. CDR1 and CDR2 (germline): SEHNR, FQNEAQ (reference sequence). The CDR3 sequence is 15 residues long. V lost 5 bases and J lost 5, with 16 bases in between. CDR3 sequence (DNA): TGTGCCAGCAGCCTGCCTGCATTGGATGACAATGAGCAGTTCTTC. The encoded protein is CASSLPALDDNEQFF. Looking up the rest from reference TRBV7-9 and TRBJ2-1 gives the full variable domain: DTGVSQNPRHKITKRGQNVTFRCDPISEHNRLYWYRQTLGQGPEFLTYFQNEAQLEKSRLLSDRFSAERPKGSFSTLEIQRTEQGDSAMYLCASSLPALDDNEQFFGPGTRLTVL.

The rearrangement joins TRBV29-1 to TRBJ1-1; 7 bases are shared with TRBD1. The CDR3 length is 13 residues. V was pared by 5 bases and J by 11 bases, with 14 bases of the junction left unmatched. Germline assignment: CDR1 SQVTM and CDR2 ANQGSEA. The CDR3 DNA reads TGCAGCGTTACTACAGGGGTGACGATAGGGGCTTTCTTT. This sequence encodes CSVTTGVTIGAFF. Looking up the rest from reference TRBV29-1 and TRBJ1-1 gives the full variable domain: SAVISQKPSRDICQRGTSLTIQCQVDSQVTMMFWYRQQPGQSLTLIATANQGSEATYESGFVIDKFPISRPNLTFSTLTVSNMSPEDSSIYLCSVTTGVTIGAFFGQGTRLTVV.

The CDR3 nucleotides are TGTGCCAGCAGCTTGACAGGCGGCGGGACCCAGTACTTC. Encoded protein: CASSLTGGGTQYF. This chain connects TRBV7-9 to TRBJ2-5, with D maybe TRBD1 (6 bases). CDR1 is SEHNR, CDR2 FQNEAQ, per germline (reference sequence). Trimming cost V 3 bases and J 7 bases, with 12 bases left between them. The CDR3 runs 13 residues.

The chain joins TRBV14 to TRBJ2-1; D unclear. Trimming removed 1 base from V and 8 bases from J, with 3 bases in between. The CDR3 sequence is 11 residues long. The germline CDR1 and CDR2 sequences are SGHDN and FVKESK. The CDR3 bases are TGTGCCAGCAGCCAAGTACATGAGCAGTTCTTC. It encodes CASSQVHEQFF.

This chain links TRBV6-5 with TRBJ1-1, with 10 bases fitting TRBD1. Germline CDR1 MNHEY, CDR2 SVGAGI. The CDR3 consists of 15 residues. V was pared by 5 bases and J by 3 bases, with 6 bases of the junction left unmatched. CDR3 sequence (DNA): TGTGCCAGCAGTACCCCGGGACAGGGGCACACTGAAGCTTTCTTT. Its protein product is CASSTPGQGHTEAFF.

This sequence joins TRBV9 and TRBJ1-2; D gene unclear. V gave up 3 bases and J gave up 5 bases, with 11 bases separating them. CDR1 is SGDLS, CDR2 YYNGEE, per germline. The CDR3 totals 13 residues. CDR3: CASSATLLYGYTF. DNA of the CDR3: TGTGCCAGCAGCGCCACCCTATTATATGGCTACACCTTC.

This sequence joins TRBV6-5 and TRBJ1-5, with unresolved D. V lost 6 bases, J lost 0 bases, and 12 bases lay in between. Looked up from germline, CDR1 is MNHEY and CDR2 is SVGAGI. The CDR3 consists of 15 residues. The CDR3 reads CASRPGYYSNQPQHF. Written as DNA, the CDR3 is TGTGCCAGCAGACCAGGATATTATAGCAATCAGCCCCAGCATTTT.

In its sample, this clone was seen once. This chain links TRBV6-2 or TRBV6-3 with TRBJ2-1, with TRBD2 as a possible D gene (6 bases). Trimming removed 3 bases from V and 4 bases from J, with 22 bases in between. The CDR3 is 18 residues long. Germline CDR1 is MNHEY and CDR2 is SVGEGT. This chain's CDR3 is CASSYPSGSGYPYNEQFF. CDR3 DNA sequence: TGTGCCAGCAGTTATCCCAGTGGGAGCGGGTACCCTTACAATGAGCAGTTCTTC.

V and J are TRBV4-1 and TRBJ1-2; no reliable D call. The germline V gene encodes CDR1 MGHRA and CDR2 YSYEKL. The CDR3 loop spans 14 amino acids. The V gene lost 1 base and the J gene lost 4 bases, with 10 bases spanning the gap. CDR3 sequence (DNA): TGCGCCAGCAGCCAAGGAGACCACTTCTATGGCTACACCTTC. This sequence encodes CASSQGDHFYGYTF.

The CDR3, as DNA: TGCGCCAGCAGCTTGCCAGCGCTGCCTCTGGGGCAAGAGACCCAGTACTTC. Translating it yields CASSLPALPLGQETQYF. This rearrangement joins TRBV5-1 to TRBJ2-5; D is undetermined. CDR1 is SGHRS and CDR2 is YFSETQ in the germline V gene. The CDR3 has 17 residues. V was pared by 1 base and J by 2 bases, with 18 bases between.

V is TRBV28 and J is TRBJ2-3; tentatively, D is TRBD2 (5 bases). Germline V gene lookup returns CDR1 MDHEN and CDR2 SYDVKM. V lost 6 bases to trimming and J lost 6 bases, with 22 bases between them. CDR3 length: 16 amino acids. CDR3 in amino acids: CASRAPGKHPGDTQYF. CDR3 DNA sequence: TGTGCCAGCAGGGCCCCGGGAAAACATCCCGGGGATACGCAGTATTTT.

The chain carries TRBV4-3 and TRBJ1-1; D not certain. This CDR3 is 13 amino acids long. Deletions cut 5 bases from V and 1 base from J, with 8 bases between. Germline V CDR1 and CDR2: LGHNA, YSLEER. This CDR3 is CASSVQPNTEAFF. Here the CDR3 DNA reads TGCGCCAGCAGCGTCCAGCCGAACACTGAAGCTTTCTTT.

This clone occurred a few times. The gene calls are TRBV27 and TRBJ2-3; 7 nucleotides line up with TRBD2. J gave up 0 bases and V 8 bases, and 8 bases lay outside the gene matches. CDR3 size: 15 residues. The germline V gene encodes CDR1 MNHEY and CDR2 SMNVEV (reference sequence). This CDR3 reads CASRELAFSTDTQYF. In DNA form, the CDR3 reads TGTGCCAGCCGCGAACTAGCGTTCAGCACAGATACGCAGTATTTT.

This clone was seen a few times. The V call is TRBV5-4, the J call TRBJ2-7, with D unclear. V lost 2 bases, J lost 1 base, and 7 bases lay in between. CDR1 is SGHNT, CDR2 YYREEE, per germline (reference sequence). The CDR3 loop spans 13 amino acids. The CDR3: CASSFDISYEQYF. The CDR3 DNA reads TGTGCCAGCAGCTTTGACATTTCCTACGAGCAGTACTTC.

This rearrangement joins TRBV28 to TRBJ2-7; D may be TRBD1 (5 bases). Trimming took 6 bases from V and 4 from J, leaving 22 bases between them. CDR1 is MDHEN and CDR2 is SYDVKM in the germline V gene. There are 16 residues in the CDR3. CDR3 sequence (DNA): TGTGCCAGCAGACCTACCGGACGAGGACAAACTTACGAGCAGTACGTC. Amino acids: CASRPTGRGQTYEQYV.

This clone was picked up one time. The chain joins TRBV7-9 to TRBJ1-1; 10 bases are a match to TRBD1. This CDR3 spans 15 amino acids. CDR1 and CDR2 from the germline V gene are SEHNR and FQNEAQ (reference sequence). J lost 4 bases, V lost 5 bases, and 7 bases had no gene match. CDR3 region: CASSPRTGGFTEAFF. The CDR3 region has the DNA TGTGCCAGCAGCCCGAGGACAGGGGGTTTCACTGAAGCTTTCTTT.

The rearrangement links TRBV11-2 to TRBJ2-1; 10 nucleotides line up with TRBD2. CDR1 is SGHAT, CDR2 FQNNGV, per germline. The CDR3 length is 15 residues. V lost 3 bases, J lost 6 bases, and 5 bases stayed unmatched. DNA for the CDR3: TGTGCCAGCAGCTTCGGGACTAGCGAGATCAATGAGCAGTTCTTC. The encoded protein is CASSFGTSEINEQFF. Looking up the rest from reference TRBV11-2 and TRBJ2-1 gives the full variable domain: EAGVAQSPRYKIIEKRQSVAFWCNPISGHATLYWYQQILGQGPKLLIQFQNNGVVDDSQLPKDRFSAERLKGVDSTLKIQPAKLEDSAVYLCASSFGTSEINEQFFGPGTRLTVL.

CDR3 nucleotide sequence: TGCGCCAGCAGCCCGAGGGGCAGGGGGCCCGACTACGAGCAGTACTTC. This translates into CASSPRGRGPDYEQYF. The gene calls are TRBV5-1 and TRBJ2-7; 8 positions agree with TRBD1. This CDR3 has 16 residues. J was trimmed by 3 bases and V by 4 bases; bases with no gene match: 12. The germline V gene encodes CDR1 SGHRS and CDR2 YFSETQ.

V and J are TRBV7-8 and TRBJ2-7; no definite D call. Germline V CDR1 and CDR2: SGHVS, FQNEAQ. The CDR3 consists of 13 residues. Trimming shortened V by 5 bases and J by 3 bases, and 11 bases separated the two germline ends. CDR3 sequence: CASSKDSSYEQYF. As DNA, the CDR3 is TGTGCCAGCAGCAAGGATTCAAGCTACGAGCAGTACTTC.

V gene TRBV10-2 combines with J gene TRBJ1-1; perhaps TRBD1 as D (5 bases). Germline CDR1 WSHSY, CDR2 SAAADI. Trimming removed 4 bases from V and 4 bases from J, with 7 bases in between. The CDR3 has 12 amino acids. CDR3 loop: CASSVGGTEAFF. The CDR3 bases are TGCGCCAGCAGTGTGGGGGGCACTGAAGCTTTCTTT.